By sample fraction, the clone carrying this T cell receptor beta chain is medium-sized. This sample was taken from a study of sequential checkpoint blockade in melanoma. Across the study: TCRbeta immunosequencing was performed on DNA from 75 to 95 pretreatment melanoma tumor samples. After nivolumab or ipilimumab alone, roughly 20 patients had week-13 rebiopsies.

Germline CDR1 and CDR2: MNHGY and SAAAGT. The CDR3 extends over 15 amino acids. Unmatched junction bases numbered 1, after V lost 2 bases and J lost 0 bases. Method: immunoSEQ multiplex PCR; TCRdb's copy keeps in-frame clones and lacks some. The data contain some 3,700 clones, around a fifth of them singletons. The sample's treatment: randomized to nivolumab then ipilimumab (arm A) or the reverse (arm B). The chain links TRBV6-8 to TRBJ2-1; 7 bases are shared with TRBD2. Specimen: tumor tissue (inferred from file names), collected from a patient given nivolumab and ipilimumab in sequence. The clonotype comes from a human patient with melanoma. Some clones in this sample may be carry-over from other donors' samples. CDR3 protein: CASSYGTNSYNEQFF. Here the CDR3 DNA reads TGTGCCAGCAGTTACGGGACTAACTCCTACAATGAGCAGTTCTTC.